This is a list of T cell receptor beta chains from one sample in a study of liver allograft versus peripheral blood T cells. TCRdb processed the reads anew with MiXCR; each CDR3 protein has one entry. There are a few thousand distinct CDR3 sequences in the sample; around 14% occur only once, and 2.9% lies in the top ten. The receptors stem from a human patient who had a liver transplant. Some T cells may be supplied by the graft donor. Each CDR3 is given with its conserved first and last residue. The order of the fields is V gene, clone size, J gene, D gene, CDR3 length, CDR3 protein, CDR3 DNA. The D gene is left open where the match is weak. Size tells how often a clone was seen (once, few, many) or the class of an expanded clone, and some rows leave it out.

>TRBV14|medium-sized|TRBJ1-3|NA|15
CASSQDGRLGNTIYF
TGTGCCAGCAGCCAAGACGGCAGGCTAGGAAACACCATATATTTT
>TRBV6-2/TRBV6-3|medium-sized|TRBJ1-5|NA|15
CASRGIQTSNQPQHF
TGTGCCAGCCGAGGCATACAAACTAGCAATCAGCCCCAGCATTTT
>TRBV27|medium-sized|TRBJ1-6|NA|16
CASSLSSADYNSPLHF
TGTGCCAGCAGTTTATCGTCGGCGGATTATAATTCACCCCTCCACTTT
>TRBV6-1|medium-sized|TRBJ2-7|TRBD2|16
CASSEMGLAVPYEQYF
TGTGCCAGCAGTGAGATGGGACTAGCGGTGCCCTACGAGCAGTACTTC
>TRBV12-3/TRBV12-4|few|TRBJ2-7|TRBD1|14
CASSFRDRDYEQYF
TGTGCCAGCAGTTTTAGGGACAGGGACTACGAGCAGTACTTC
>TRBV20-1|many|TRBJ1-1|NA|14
CSATLVGLNTEAFF
TGCAGTGCTACCTTGGTTGGACTGAACACTGAAGCTTTCTTT
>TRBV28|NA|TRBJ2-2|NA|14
CASRLGVGTGELFF
TGTGCCAGCAGGTTGGGGGTTGGCACCGGGGAGCTGTTTTTT
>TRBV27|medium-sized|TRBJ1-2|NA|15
CASSLGLGPAWGYTF
TGTGCCAGCAGTTTAGGGTTGGGGCCGGCCTGGGGCTACACCTTC
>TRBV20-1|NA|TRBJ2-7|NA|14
CSTDGHPPSYEQYF
TGCAGTACCGACGGACACCCTCCATCCTACGAGCAGTACTTC
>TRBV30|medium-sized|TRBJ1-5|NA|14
CAWREDAETQPQHF
TGTGCCTGGAGGGAAGACGCCGAGACTCAGCCCCAGCATTTT
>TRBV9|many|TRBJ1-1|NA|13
CASSVAIATEAFF
TGTGCCAGCAGCGTAGCCATAGCAACTGAAGCTTTCTTT
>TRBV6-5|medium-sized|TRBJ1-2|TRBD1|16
CASSYQTGADLYGYTF
TGTGCCAGCAGTTACCAAACAGGGGCTGATCTTTATGGCTACACCTTC
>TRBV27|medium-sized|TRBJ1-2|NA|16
CASSLKGIGGAYGYTF
TGTGCCAGCAGTTTAAAAGGTATAGGGGGGGCCTATGGCTACACCTTC
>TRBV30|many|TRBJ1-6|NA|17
CAWSVLGGQKGSSPLHF
TGTGCCTGGAGTGTACTCGGGGGGCAAAAGGGTAGTTCACCCCTCCACTTT
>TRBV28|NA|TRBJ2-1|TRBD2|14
CASRVAGERWEQFF
TGTGCCAGCAGGGTGGCGGGGGAAAGATGGGAGCAGTTCTTC
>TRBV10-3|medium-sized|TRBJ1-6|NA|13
CAITSSYNSPLHF
TGTGCCATCACAAGCTCCTATAATTCACCCCTCCACTTT
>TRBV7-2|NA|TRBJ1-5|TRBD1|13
CASSVQGDQPQHF
TGTGCCAGCAGCGTACAGGGGGATCAGCCCCAGCATTTT
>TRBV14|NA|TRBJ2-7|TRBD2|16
CASRNYRRGRGYEQYF
TGTGCCAGCAGGAATTATCGGCGCGGGAGAGGCTACGAGCAGTACTTC
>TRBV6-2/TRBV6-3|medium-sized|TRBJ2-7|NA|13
CASSYGLGTAQYF
TGTGCCAGCAGTTACGGGCTGGGGACGGCCCAGTACTTC
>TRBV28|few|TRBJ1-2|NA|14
CASRGGGEGYGYTF
TGTGCCAGCAGGGGGGGAGGGGAGGGCTATGGCTACACCTTC
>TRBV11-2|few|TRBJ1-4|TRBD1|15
CASSLGDRDDEKLFF
TGTGCCAGCAGCTTAGGGGACAGGGATGACGAAAAACTGTTTTTT
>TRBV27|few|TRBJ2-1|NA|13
CASSRPGANEQFF
TGTGCCAGCAGTCGCCCCGGGGCCAATGAGCAGTTCTTC
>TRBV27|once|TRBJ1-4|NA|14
CASSSWAANEKLFF
TGTGCCAGCAGTTCATGGGCGGCTAATGAAAAACTGTTTTTT
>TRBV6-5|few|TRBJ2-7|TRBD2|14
CASLRASGSYEQYF
TGTGCCAGCCTTCGGGCTAGCGGATCCTACGAGCAGTACTTC
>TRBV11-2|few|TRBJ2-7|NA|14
CASSFTRGSYEQYF
TGTGCCAGCAGCTTTACCCGGGGTTCCTACGAGCAGTACTTC
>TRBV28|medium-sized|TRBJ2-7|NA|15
CASSFLGSVSHEQYF
TGTGCCAGTAGCTTTTTGGGATCCGTATCCCACGAGCAGTACTTC
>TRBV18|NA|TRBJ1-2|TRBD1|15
CASSPNSNRGHGYTF
TGTGCCAGCTCACCCAACTCTAACAGGGGCCATGGCTACACCTTC
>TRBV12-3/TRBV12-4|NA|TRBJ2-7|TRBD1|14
CASSSGTGDYEQYF
TGTGCCAGCAGTTCGGGGACAGGGGACTACGAGCAGTACTTC
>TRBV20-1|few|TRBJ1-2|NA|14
CSARDRWGDYGYTF
TGCAGTGCTAGAGACCGCTGGGGTGACTATGGCTACACCTTC
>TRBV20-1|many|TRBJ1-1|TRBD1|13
CSARLTGEEKAFF
TGCAGTGCCAGATTGACAGGGGAGGAGAAAGCTTTCTTT
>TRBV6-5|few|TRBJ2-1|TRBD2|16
CASSSPKGLTNNEQFF
TGTGCCAGCAGTTCCCCCAAGGGACTAACCAACAATGAGCAGTTCTTC
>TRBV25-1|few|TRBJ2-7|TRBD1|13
CASSRTGIYEQYF
TGTGCCAGCAGTCGGACAGGGATCTACGAGCAGTACTTC
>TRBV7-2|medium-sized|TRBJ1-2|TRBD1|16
CASSTRQGPANYGYTF
TGTGCCAGCAGCACCAGACAGGGCCCAGCTAACTATGGCTACACCTTC
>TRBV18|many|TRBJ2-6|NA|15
CASSQQGSGANVLTF
TGTGCCAGCTCACAGCAGGGGTCCGGGGCCAACGTCCTGACTTTC
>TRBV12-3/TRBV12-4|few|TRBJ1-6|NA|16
CASSRSVGGGNSPLHF
TGTGCCAGCAGCCGATCTGTGGGGGGCGGGAATTCACCCCTCCACTTT
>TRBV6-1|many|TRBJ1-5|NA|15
CASRDRPLSNQPQHF
TGTGCCAGCAGAGATAGGCCCTTAAGCAATCAGCCCCAGCATTTT
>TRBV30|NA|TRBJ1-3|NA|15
CAWNQRGVTGNTIYF
TGTGCCTGGAATCAGCGGGGGGTAACTGGAAACACCATATATTTT
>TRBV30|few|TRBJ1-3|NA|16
CAWSLVGATSGNTIYF
TGTGCCTGGAGTCTTGTAGGGGCGACTTCTGGAAACACCATATATTTT
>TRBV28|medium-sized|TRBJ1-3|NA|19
CASSQRKGGGLLAGNTIYF
TGTGCCAGCAGCCAAAGAAAGGGGGGAGGGCTCTTGGCGGGAAACACCATATATTTT
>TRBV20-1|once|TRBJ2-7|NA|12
CSALPGIYEQYF
TGCAGTGCCCTTCCGGGAATCTACGAGCAGTACTTC
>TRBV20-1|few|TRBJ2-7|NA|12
CSAPSRSYEQYF
TGCAGTGCCCCCAGCAGGTCCTACGAGCAGTACTTC
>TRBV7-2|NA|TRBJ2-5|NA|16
CASSLYGPAFGETQYF
TGTGCCAGCAGCTTATACGGGCCCGCCTTTGGGGAGACCCAGTACTTC
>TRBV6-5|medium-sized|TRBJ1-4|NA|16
CASRLWGGGEGEKLFF
TGTGCCAGCAGACTATGGGGAGGGGGAGAGGGTGAAAAACTGTTTTTT
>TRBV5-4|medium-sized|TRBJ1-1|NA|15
CASSLVGNMNTEAFF
TGTGCCAGCAGCTTGGTCGGCAATATGAACACTGAAGCTTTCTTT
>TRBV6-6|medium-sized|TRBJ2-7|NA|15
CASSYSILLTYEQYF
TGTGCCAGCAGTTACTCGATTCTGCTTACCTACGAGCAGTACTTC
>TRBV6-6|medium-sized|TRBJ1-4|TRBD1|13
CASSGGQGAKLFF
TGTGCCAGCAGTGGCGGACAGGGGGCCAAACTGTTTTTT
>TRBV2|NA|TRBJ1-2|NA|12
CASSITAYGYTF
TGTGCCAGCAGTATAACAGCGTATGGCTACACCTTC
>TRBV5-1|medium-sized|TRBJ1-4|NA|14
CASSPGTTNEKLFF
TGCGCCAGCAGCCCGGGGACAACTAATGAAAAACTGTTTTTT
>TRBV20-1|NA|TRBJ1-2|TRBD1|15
CSARPPGQANYGYTF
TGCAGTGCTAGACCACCGGGACAGGCTAACTATGGCTACACCTTC
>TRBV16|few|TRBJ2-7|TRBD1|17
CASSQGTGGPSSYEQYF
TGTGCCAGCAGCCAAGGTACAGGGGGCCCGAGCTCCTACGAGCAGTACTTC
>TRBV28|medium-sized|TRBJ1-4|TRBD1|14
CASSLAGTGGKLFF
TGTGCCAGCAGTCTGGCAGGGACAGGGGGAAAACTGTTTTTT
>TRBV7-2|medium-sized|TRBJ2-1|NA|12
CASSLVGNEQFF
TGTGCCAGCAGCTTAGTTGGCAATGAGCAGTTCTTC
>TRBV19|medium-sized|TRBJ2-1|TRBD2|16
CASSIYSGLSGGEQFF
TGTGCCAGTAGTATATATAGCGGGCTCTCGGGAGGTGAGCAGTTCTTC
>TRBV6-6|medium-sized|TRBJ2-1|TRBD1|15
CASSSPGQGGYEQFF
TGTGCCAGCAGTTCTCCGGGACAGGGGGGCTATGAGCAGTTCTTC
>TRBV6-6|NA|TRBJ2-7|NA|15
CASQPRGGGSYEQYF
TGTGCCAGTCAGCCGCGGGGAGGAGGCTCCTACGAGCAGTACTTC
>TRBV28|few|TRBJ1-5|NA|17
CASSLLYSEGGNQPQHF
TGTGCCAGCAGTTTATTATATTCGGAGGGCGGCAATCAGCCCCAGCATTTT
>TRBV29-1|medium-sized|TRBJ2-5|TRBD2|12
CSVLTSRETQYF
TGCAGCGTTCTGACTAGCAGAGAGACCCAGTACTTC
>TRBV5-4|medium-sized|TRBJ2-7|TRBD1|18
CASSLPRTNRGLSYEQYF
TGTGCCAGCAGCTTGCCGCGCACGAACAGGGGGTTGAGCTACGAGCAGTACTTC
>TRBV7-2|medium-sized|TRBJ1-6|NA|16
CASSLFSSRPSSPLHF
TGTGCCAGCAGCTTATTTTCGTCCAGGCCGAGCTCACCCCTCCACTTT